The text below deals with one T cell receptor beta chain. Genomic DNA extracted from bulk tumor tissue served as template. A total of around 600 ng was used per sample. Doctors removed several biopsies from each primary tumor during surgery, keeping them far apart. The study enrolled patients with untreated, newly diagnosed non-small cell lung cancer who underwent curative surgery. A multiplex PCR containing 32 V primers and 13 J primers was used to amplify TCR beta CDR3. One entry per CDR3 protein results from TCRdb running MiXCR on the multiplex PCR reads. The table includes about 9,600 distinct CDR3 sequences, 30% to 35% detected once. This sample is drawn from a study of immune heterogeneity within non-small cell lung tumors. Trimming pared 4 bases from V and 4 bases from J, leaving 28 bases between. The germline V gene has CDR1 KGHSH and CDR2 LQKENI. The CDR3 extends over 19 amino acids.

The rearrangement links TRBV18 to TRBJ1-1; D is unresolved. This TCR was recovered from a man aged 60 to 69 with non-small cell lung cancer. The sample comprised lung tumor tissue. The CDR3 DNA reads TGTGCCAGCTCACTCAAAACCCCTTTTTTTTCGACTACTAGCACTGAAGCTTTCTTT. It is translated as CASSLKTPFFSTTSTEAFF.